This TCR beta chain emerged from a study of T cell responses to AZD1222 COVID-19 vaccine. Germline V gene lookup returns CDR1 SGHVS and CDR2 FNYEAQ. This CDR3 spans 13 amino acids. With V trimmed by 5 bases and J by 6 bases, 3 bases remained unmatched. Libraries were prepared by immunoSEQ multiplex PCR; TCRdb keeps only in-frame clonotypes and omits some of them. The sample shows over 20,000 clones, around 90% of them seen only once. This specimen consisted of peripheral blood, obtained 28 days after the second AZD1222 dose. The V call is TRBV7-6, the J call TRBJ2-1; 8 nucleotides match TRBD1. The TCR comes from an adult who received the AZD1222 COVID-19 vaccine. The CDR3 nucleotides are TGTGCCAGCAGCATGGACAGGGTCAATGAGCAGTTCTTC. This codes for CASSMDRVNEQFF.